One and the same sample provided the 12 T cell receptor beta chains below, sequenced in a study of blood T cell repertoires in COVID-19. Sequenced by immunoSEQ multiplex PCR; TCRdb stores in-frame clones only, minus some. Of fewer than 500,000 clones listed, roughly 80% are singletons. Sequences were obtained from peripheral blood. The receptors shown here come from a human donor with acute or convalescent COVID-19. The donor label of this sample is uncertain.

This clone came up a few times. This chain links TRBV28 with TRBJ1-5, with D possibly TRBD1 on 5 matching bases. From germline, CDR1 is MDHEN and CDR2 SYDVKM. V was trimmed by 5 bases and J by 3 bases, leaving 8 bases between them. This CDR3 comprises 13 residues. The CDR3 bases are TGTGCCAGCAGTCCAGGGTACAATCAGCCCCAGCATTTT. Protein sequence: CASSPGYNQPQHF. The full variable domain, in which reference TRBV28 and TRBJ1-5 provide the parts outside the CDR3, is DVKVTQSSRYLVKRTGEKVFLECVQDMDHENMFWYRQDPGLGLRLIYFSYDVKMKEKGDIPEGYSVSREKKERFSLILESASTNQTSMYLCASSPGYNQPQHFGDGTRLSIL.

As for this clone: The junction differs from germline at one of its ends, possibly a read error. V is TRBV7-2 and J is TRBJ2-5, with TRBD2 matching over 15 bases. This CDR3 comprises 16 residues. The V gene's germline CDR1 is SGHTA and CDR2 FQGNSA. CDR3 residues: CVSSPRTSGGGETQYF. The CDR3 DNA follows: TGTGTCAGCAGCCCACGGACTAGCGGGGGGGGAGAGACCCAGTACTTC.

This clone has a single count. V gene TRBV27 combines with J gene TRBJ1-6, with TRBD1 matching over 8 bases. The CDR3 totals 15 residues. From germline, CDR1 is MNHEY and CDR2 SMNVEV (reference sequence). The trim removed 5 bases at V and 2 bases at J, leaving 2 bases unmatched. The CDR3 region is CASSGQGPYNSPLHF. The CDR3 nucleotides are TGTGCCAGCAGTGGACAGGGCCCCTATAATTCACCCCTCCACTTT.

The sample holds one count of this clone. This sequence joins TRBV9 and TRBJ1-1; D is possibly TRBD1 (6 bases). Germline-derived CDR1 and CDR2 are SGDLS and YYNGEE. V lost 0 bases, J lost 2 bases, and 11 bases lay in between. This CDR3 is 15 amino acids long. Here the CDR3 reads CASSVGFRGNTEAFF. The CDR3 coding sequence is TGTGCCAGCAGCGTAGGCTTCAGGGGAAACACTGAAGCTTTCTTT. Complete variable domain (other parts from reference TRBV9 and TRBJ1-1): DSGVTQTPKHLITATGQRVTLRCSPRSGDLSVYWYQQSLDQGLQFLIQYYNGEERAKGNILERFSAQQFPDLHSELNLSSLELGDSALYFCASSVGFRGNTEAFFGQGTRLTVV.

This clone was found a few times. This chain connects TRBV5-6 to TRBJ2-7; 7 bases line up with TRBD1. The germline V gene has CDR1 SGHDT and CDR2 YYEEEE. The CDR3 runs to 15 residues. The V gene end was trimmed by 1 base and the J gene end by 5 bases; junction bases not matched to a gene: 9. The CDR3 DNA reads as TGTGCCAGCAGCTTGATTTACAGGGGTGTTAACGAGCAGTACTTC. This codes for CASSLIYRGVNEQYF.

This sequence joins TRBV5-1 and TRBJ1-2; D uncertain. Trimming removed 6 bases at V and 0 bases at J, with 15 bases between. The V gene's germline CDR1 is SGHRS and CDR2 YFSETQ. The CDR3 totals 15 residues. The CDR3 spells CASKLQGGTNYGYTF. CDR3 in DNA: TGCGCCAGCAAGTTGCAAGGAGGGACTAACTATGGCTACACCTTC. Variable domain in full (rest from reference TRBV5-1 and TRBJ1-2): KAGVTQTPRYLIKTRGQQVTLSCSPISGHRSVSWYQQTPGQGLQFLFEYFSETQRNKGNFPGRFSGRQFSNSRSEMNVSTLELGDSALYLCASKLQGGTNYGYTFGSGTRLTVV.

The chain links TRBV4-1 to TRBJ1-1; 11 bases are shared with TRBD1. Germline CDR1 MGHRA, CDR2 YSYEKL. The CDR3 totals 15 residues. V lost 1 base, J lost 5 bases, and 3 bases stayed unmatched. CDR3 sequence reads: CASSQGGTGGTEAFF. CDR3 DNA: TGCGCCAGCAGCCAAGGAGGGACAGGGGGAACTGAAGCTTTCTTT.

The chain is built from TRBV6-5 and TRBJ2-1; 9 nucleotides line up with TRBD2. The CDR3 consists of 14 residues. Germline CDR1 is MNHEY and CDR2 is SVGAGI. The V segment lost 6 bases and the J segment 3 bases; nucleotides outside the gene matches: 3. The CDR3 DNA reads as TGTGCCAGCAGCCTACTAGCGGGCTACAATGAGCAGTTCTTC. Translated: CASSLLAGYNEQFF.

The V and J genes are TRBV7-6 and TRBJ2-1; 14 bases map to TRBD2. Germline V lookup: CDR1 SGHVS, CDR2 FNYEAQ. This CDR3 is 15 amino acids long. J gave up 6 bases and V 6 bases, and 4 bases lay outside the gene matches. CDR3 sequence: CASSRLAGGGNEQFF. The CDR3 DNA is TGTGCCAGCAGTAGACTAGCGGGAGGGGGCAATGAGCAGTTCTTC.

V and J are TRBV30 and TRBJ1-2; 12 bases align to TRBD1. The ends lost 1 base at V and 8 bases at J; junction bases unmatched: 5. Looked up from germline, CDR1 is GTSNPN and CDR2 is SVGIG (reference sequence). The CDR3 loop spans 14 amino acids. The CDR3 DNA is TGTGCCTGGAGTGGAGGGACAGGGGGCCTGGGCTACACCTTC. It yields the protein CAWSGGTGGLGYTF.

This clone was seen only a few times. J is TRBJ1-2 and V is TRBV5-6; D uncertain. V lost 4 bases and J lost 7, with 11 bases in between. CDR1 is SGHDT, CDR2 YYEEEE, per germline. The CDR3 sequence is 12 residues long. The CDR3 coding sequence is TGTGCCAGCAGCGCACGACGGGGTGGCTACACCTTC. Encoded protein: CASSARRGGYTF.

The chain has TRBV15 and TRBJ2-5; tentatively, D is TRBD1 (7 bases). Looked up from germline, CDR1 is LNHNV and CDR2 is YYDKDF (reference sequence). Trimming cost V 1 base and J 5 bases, with 23 bases left between them. The CDR3 extends over 18 amino acids. The CDR3 DNA is TGTGCCACCAGCAGAGGTGCGTCGCGGGACAGTGGTTTTGAGACCCAGTACTTC. Encoded protein: CATSRGASRDSGFETQYF.